The subject of this entry is one T cell receptor (beta chain). The antigen is not known. Other DNA sequences in the same sample also yield this CDR3. The data were obtained in a study of T cell responses to AZD1222 COVID-19 vaccine. The CDR3 loop spans 10 amino acids. Germline V gene data show CDR1 as SGDLS and CDR2 as YYNGEE. The V and J ends lost 7 bases and 7 bases respectively, with 6 bases between them. Notes on the study in general: It was only after the peak T cell response that any repertoires were sampled. Elevations in Spike-specific TCR breadth and depth followed administration of two AZD1222 doses.

Data came from immunoSEQ multiplex PCR; TCRdb stores just in-frame clones and leaves some out. The sample yields more than 110,000 clones, more than 85% seen once. Sequenced here: peripheral blood, sampled on day 0 of AZD1222 vaccination. This sequence joins TRBV9 and TRBJ2-1; a weak D match, TRBD2 (5 bases). The sequence derives from an adult in good health. The CDR3 spells CASSGNEQFF. As DNA, the CDR3 is TGTGCCAGCTCGGGGAATGAGCAGTTCTTC.